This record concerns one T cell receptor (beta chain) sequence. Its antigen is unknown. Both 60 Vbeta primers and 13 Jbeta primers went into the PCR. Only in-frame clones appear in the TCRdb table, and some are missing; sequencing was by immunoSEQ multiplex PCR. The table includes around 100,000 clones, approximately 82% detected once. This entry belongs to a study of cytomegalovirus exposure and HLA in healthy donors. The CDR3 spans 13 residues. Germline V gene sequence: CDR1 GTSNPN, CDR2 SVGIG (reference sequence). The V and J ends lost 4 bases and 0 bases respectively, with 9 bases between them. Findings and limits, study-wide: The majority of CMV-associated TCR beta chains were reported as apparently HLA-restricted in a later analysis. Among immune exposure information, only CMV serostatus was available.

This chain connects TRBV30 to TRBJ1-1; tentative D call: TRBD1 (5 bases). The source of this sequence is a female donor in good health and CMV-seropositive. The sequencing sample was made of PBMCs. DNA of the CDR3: TGTGCCTGGACATGGGGCCTGAACACTGAAGCTTTCTTT. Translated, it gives CAWTWGLNTEAFF.